The clone carrying this TCR beta chain was detected only a few times. Participants were placed into cohorts based on the clinical history they reported. This record belongs to a study of blood T cell repertoires in COVID-19. Sequencing was performed with immunoSEQ multiplex PCR; in TCRdb, only in-frame clones are kept and a portion is missing. In the table there are around 190,000 clones, roughly four fifths of which are singletons. The sample taken for sequencing was PBMCs or T cells enriched from blood (not recorded which). The sequence was obtained from a man aged 40-49 years who had recovered from COVID-19.

Here the CDR3 reads CASSGPLGGANTGELFF. The CDR3 bases are TGTGCCAGCAGCGGCCCTTTGGGAGGGGCGAACACCGGGGAGCTGTTTTTT. The gene calls are TRBV9 and TRBJ2-2, with 7 nucleotides matching TRBD2. This CDR3 comprises 17 residues. The V and J ends lost 3 bases and 0 bases, in that order; junction bases with no gene match: 8. CDR1 and CDR2 (germline): SGDLS, YYNGEE.